These 27 T cell receptor beta chains came from one sample sequenced in a study of early T cells in non-severe SARS-CoV-2 infection. TCRdb recomputed calls from the 5' RACE reads with MiXCR, one row per CDR3 protein. Here the sample spans about 71,000 distinct CDR3 sequences, around 12% being singletons. Sequenced material: whole blood, taken at baseline. The receptors stem from an adult who was a healthcare worker with PCR-confirmed SARS-CoV-2 infection or an uninfected control (not recorded which).

This clonotype was recorded many times. The gene calls are TRBV10-3 and TRBJ1-1, with D possibly TRBD1 on 6 matching bases. CDR3 length: 14 residues. With 10 bases removed from V and 0 bases from J, the gap between germline ends came to 15 bases. Germline V gene sequence: CDR1 ENHRY, CDR2 SYGVKD. CDR3 loop: CATHGQGMNTEAFF. In DNA form, the CDR3 reads TGTGCCACCCACGGGCAGGGGATGAACACTGAAGCTTTCTTT.

The V and J genes are TRBV9 and TRBJ2-1, with D hard to call. V was trimmed by 0 bases and J by 6 bases, leaving 10 bases between them. Germline lookup yields CDR1 SGDLS and CDR2 YYNGEE. This CDR3 spans 14 amino acids. CDR3 protein: CASSVDPRPNEQFF. CDR3 in DNA: TGTGCCAGCAGCGTAGATCCCAGACCCAATGAGCAGTTCTTC.

This clonotype was observed a few times. Written as DNA, the CDR3 is TGTGCCAGCAGCTACCTAGGATCCTACGAGCAGTACTTC. This translates into CASSYLGSYEQYF. V usage is TRBV7-2 and J usage is TRBJ2-7; D uncertain. The germline V gene encodes CDR1 SGHTA and CDR2 FQGNSA. The CDR3 spans 13 residues. The V and J ends lost 4 bases and 1 base respectively, with 8 bases between them.

V usage is TRBV20-1 and J usage is TRBJ1-5; 7 positions match TRBD1. V was clipped by 6 bases and J by 2 bases; unmatched bases: 4. The CDR3 spans 13 residues. CDR1 is DFQATT, CDR2 SNEGSKA, per germline (reference sequence). CDR3 protein: CSATGQGNQPQHF. The CDR3 region has the DNA TGCAGTGCGACTGGACAGGGCAATCAGCCCCAGCATTTT.

This clonotype has ten or more counts. This chain connects TRBV4-1 to TRBJ1-1, with D maybe TRBD1 (5 bases). The CDR3 sequence is 14 residues long. Germline V lookup: CDR1 MGHRA, CDR2 YSYEKL. The V end lost 3 bases, the J end lost 4 bases, and 12 bases lay between the germline ends. The CDR3 DNA reads as TGCGCCAGCAGCCAGACAGCGTTAGGCACTGAAGCTTTCTTT. Its protein product is CASSQTALGTEAFF.

The gene calls are TRBV6-1 and TRBJ1-1; 7 bases are shared with TRBD1. Germline lookup yields CDR1 MNHNS and CDR2 SASEGT. Germline trimming cut 0 bases from V and 6 bases from J; bases unmatched to any gene: 4. This CDR3 contains 14 residues. CDR3 amino acids: CASSEATGTAEAFF. The CDR3 coding sequence is TGTGCCAGCAGTGAAGCGACAGGGACCGCTGAAGCTTTCTTT.

This clonotype has ten or more counts. The chain couples TRBV7-8 to TRBJ2-6; 7 nucleotides line up with TRBD1. V lost 5 bases, J lost 1 base, and 5 bases stayed unmatched. Germline CDR1 reads SGHVS; CDR2 reads FQNEAQ. The CDR3 contains 16 residues. Here the CDR3 reads CASSITQGSGANVLTF. CDR3 in DNA: TGTGCCAGCAGCATAACACAGGGGTCTGGGGCCAACGTCCTGACTTTC.

The rearrangement uses TRBV2 and TRBJ1-6; D not resolved. Trimming cost V 3 bases and J 10 bases, with 16 bases left between them. Germline CDR1 and CDR2: SNHLY and FYNNEI. The length of the CDR3 is 15 residues. CDR3 nucleotides: TGTGCCAGCAGTGAGTCCGAGCCCGACGTCTCACCCCTCCACTTT. As protein: CASSESEPDVSPLHF.

The J gene is TRBJ2-7, the V gene TRBV6-5; 7 nucleotides line up with TRBD1. This CDR3 has 14 residues. Unmatched junction bases numbered 7, after V lost 6 bases and J lost 2 bases. Germline lookup yields CDR1 MNHEY and CDR2 SVGAGI. The CDR3 spells CASSRDRGTYEQYF. For the CDR3, the DNA is TGTGCCAGCAGCCGGGACAGAGGCACCTACGAGCAGTACTTC.

The rearrangement joins TRBV11-3 to TRBJ2-2; 7 nucleotides line up with TRBD2. Germline-derived CDR1 and CDR2 are SGHNT and YENEEA. V gave up 4 bases and J gave up 7 bases; unmatched junction bases: 9. The CDR3 extends over 15 amino acids. This chain's CDR3 is CASSSSGLVSGELFF. CDR3 nucleotides: TGTGCCAGCAGCTCCTCTGGACTAGTGAGCGGGGAGCTGTTTTTT.

This clonotype has a count of ten or more. The V gene is TRBV6-2 or TRBV6-3, the J gene TRBJ1-2; D gene uncertain. V gave up 2 bases and J gave up 2 bases, with 6 bases separating them. Germline loops: CDR1 MNHEY, CDR2 SVGEGT. This CDR3 is built from 13 residues. CDR3 DNA sequence: TGTGCCAGCAGTTACGGAGGGAACTATGGCTACACCTTC. Its protein is CASSYGGNYGYTF.

Many counts were recorded for this clonotype. This chain links TRBV6-6 with TRBJ2-2; the match to TRBD1 covers 7 bases. V dropped 8 bases and J dropped 0; count of bases not matched to a gene: 9. CDR3 length: 16 residues. Per the germline V gene, CDR1 is MNHNY and CDR2 is SVGAGI (reference sequence). CDR3 nucleotides: TGTGCCAGCCGAGCCTCAGGACAGGCGAACACCGGGGAGCTGTTTTTT. Its protein product is CASRASGQANTGELFF.

The chain joins TRBV20-1 to TRBJ1-5; D perhaps matches TRBD1 (6 bases). Trimming removed 4 bases from V and 0 bases from J, with 10 bases in between. CDR1 DFQATT and CDR2 SNEGSKA come from the germline V gene (reference sequence). The CDR3 has 14 amino acids. In DNA form, the CDR3 reads TGCAGTGCTAAACAGGGTAATAGCAATCAGCCCCAGCATTTT. Translated, it gives CSAKQGNSNQPQHF.

The V and J genes are TRBV12-3 or TRBV12-4 and TRBJ1-1, with D possibly being TRBD1 (6 bases). The germline V and J ends were trimmed by 6 bases and 6 bases, with 14 bases remaining between them. The CDR3 runs to 13 residues. The CDR3 loop reads CASRNRVKAEAFF. Here the CDR3 DNA reads TGTGCCAGCAGGAACAGGGTTAAGGCTGAAGCTTTCTTT.

The chain couples TRBV5-4 to TRBJ2-7; D gene uncertain. In germline, CDR1 is SGHNT, CDR2 YYREEE (reference sequence). V gave up 2 bases and J gave up 5 bases, with 8 bases separating them. The length of the CDR3 is 12 residues. CDR3 loop: CASSFVGNEQYF. The CDR3 DNA follows: TGTGCCAGCAGCTTCGTGGGAAACGAGCAGTACTTC. The whole variable domain, filled in from reference TRBV5-4 and TRBJ2-7, reads ETGVTQSPTHLIKTRGQQVTLRCSSQSGHNTVSWYQQALGQGPQFIFQYYREEENGRGNFPPRFSGLQFPNYSSELNVNALELDDSALYLCASSFVGNEQYFGPGTRLTVT.

CDR3 in DNA: TGCAGCGTCCGACTAGCGGGCTCCTACGAGCAGTACTTC. Its translation is CSVRLAGSYEQYF. This rearrangement joins TRBV29-1 to TRBJ2-7, with 10 bases fitting TRBD2. Unmatched junction bases numbered 2, after V lost 6 bases and J lost 0 bases. The germline V gene has CDR1 SQVTM and CDR2 ANQGSEA. The CDR3 covers 13 residues.

This sequence joins TRBV18 and TRBJ2-3; possibly TRBD1 for D (6 bases). CDR3 size: 17 residues. Trimming removed 7 bases at V and 0 bases at J, with 20 bases between. Germline V gives CDR1 KGHSH, CDR2 LQKENI. The CDR3 nucleotides read TGTGCCAGCTGGAGGACAGCACCTCATACTAGCACAGATACGCAGTATTTT. This gives the protein CASWRTAPHTSTDTQYF.

This clonotype was seen only a few times. The rearrangement joins TRBV7-9 to TRBJ2-2; 7 bases align to TRBD1. The CDR3 loop spans 15 amino acids. Trimming cost V 8 bases and J 4 bases; bases outside gene matches: 10. Germline V gene lookup returns CDR1 SEHNR and CDR2 FQNEAQ (reference sequence). CDR3 in amino acids: CASLGKGGLTGELFF. Written as DNA, the CDR3 is TGTGCCAGCCTCGGTAAAGGGGGCCTCACCGGGGAGCTGTTTTTT.

In this sample, this clonotype turned up a few times. The gene calls are TRBV20-1 and TRBJ2-5; TRBD2 might be the D (7 bases). The V gene's germline CDR1 is DFQATT and CDR2 SNEGSKA (reference sequence). The CDR3 runs to 14 residues. V gave up 3 bases and J gave up 5 bases, with 16 bases separating them. CDR3 nucleotides: TGCAGTGCTAGTTGGGGGGGGCCATTGGAGACCCAGTACTTC. Its protein is CSASWGGPLETQYF.

The V and J genes are TRBV10-3 and TRBJ2-7; D remains unclear. V lost 0 bases and J lost 12, with 21 bases in between. The length of the CDR3 is 15 residues. The V gene's germline CDR1 is ENHRY and CDR2 SYGVKD. This CDR3 reads CAISESTASTGSGYF. The CDR3 coding sequence is TGTGCCATCAGTGAGTCGACGGCATCAACTGGGTCGGGGTACTTC.

The table lists this clonotype with a few counts. The genes are TRBV9 and TRBJ1-1, with D unclear. Germline-derived CDR1 and CDR2 are SGDLS and YYNGEE. Between the trimmed V and J ends, which lost 0 bases and 0 bases, there was a span of 3 bases. This CDR3 spans 13 amino acids. The CDR3 DNA reads TGTGCCAGCAGCGTAGGTATGAACACTGAAGCTTTCTTT. Encoded protein: CASSVGMNTEAFF.

This clonotype appeared many times. The rearrangement uses TRBV25-1 and TRBJ2-7; 7 bases map to TRBD2. Losses at the gene ends were 4 bases for V and 7 bases for J; bases not matched to a gene: 10. Per germline, CDR1 MGHDK and CDR2 SYGVNS. The CDR3 contains 14 residues. The CDR3 reads CASSAGHPGGEQYF. CDR3 nucleotide sequence: TGTGCCAGCAGTGCTGGACACCCCGGGGGGGAGCAGTACTTC.

This sequence joins TRBV6-6 and TRBJ1-1; D perhaps matches TRBD1 (5 bases). CDR1 and CDR2 from the germline V gene are MNHNY and SVGAGI (reference sequence). The V end lost 6 bases, the J end lost 0 bases, and 17 bases lay between the germline ends. CDR3 length: 16 amino acids. The chain's CDR3 is CASSHRPGPMNTEAFF. The DNA for the CDR3 is TGTGCCAGCAGCCACCGACCGGGACCAATGAACACTGAAGCTTTCTTT.

The J gene is TRBJ1-4, the V gene TRBV5-1, with 7 bases that match TRBD1. The CDR3 length is 14 residues. V dropped 3 bases and J dropped 7; count of bases not matched to a gene: 6. CDR1 SGHRS and CDR2 YFSETQ come from the germline V gene. CDR3 residues: CASSSEGAREKLFF. The CDR3 DNA follows: TGCGCCAGCAGCTCGGAGGGGGCTCGTGAAAAACTGTTTTTT.

The chain has TRBV11-2 and TRBJ2-5, with TRBD1 as a possible D gene (6 bases). CDR1 and CDR2 from the germline V gene are SGHAT and FQNNGV. Deletions cut 4 bases from V and 4 bases from J, with 10 bases between. The CDR3 is 13 residues long. The CDR3 region is CASSSQGIETQYF. CDR3 DNA sequence: TGTGCCAGCAGCTCTCAGGGGATAGAGACCCAGTACTTC.

CDR3 DNA sequence: TGTGCCAGCAGCTTACTACCTAGCGGGGGAGAGCAGTTCTTC. Amino acid sequence: CASSLLPSGGEQFF. The chain is built from TRBV7-9 and TRBJ2-1, with 10 bases identical to TRBD2. The germline V gene encodes CDR1 SEHNR and CDR2 FQNEAQ (reference sequence). J lost 10 bases, V lost 2 bases, and 5 bases had no gene match. The CDR3 is 14 residues long.

Relative to its sample, this clonotype is medium-sized. V and J are TRBV11-2 and TRBJ2-7; 10 nucleotides agree with TRBD1. The CDR3 has 15 residues. V lost 5 bases, J lost 6 bases, and 10 bases stayed unmatched. From germline, CDR1 is SGHAT and CDR2 FQNNGV. The DNA of the CDR3 is TGTGCCAGCAGCCCACTGACAGGGGGCGCGGCCGAGCAGTACTTC. Translated: CASSPLTGGAAEQYF.